The source of this T cell receptor beta chain is a study of neurological immune-mediated disorders. Study-wide results and limits: HTLV-1-associated myelopathy displayed the greatest TCR clonal expansion, and multiple sclerosis exhibited the smallest, lower than that of healthy controls.

This clonotype was counted many times. The antigen remains unidentified. With 10-nucleotide random UMIs, 5'RACE was used to make the cDNA. A single record per CDR3 protein comes from TCRdb applying MiXCR to the 5' RACE reads. This table holds 70,000 to 95,000 distinct CDR3 sequences, roughly 17% found once. The unsorted libraries were generated from a total of 2 million PBMCs, which had been stored in RNAlater at -80 C. There are 15 residues in the CDR3. V lost 0 bases and J lost 3; bases outside the gene matches: 6. CDR1 and CDR2 from the germline V gene are SGHRS and YFSETQ. The gene calls are TRBV5-1 and TRBJ2-7; 7 bases align to TRBD2. Input material: PBMCs. The clonotype comes from a middle-aged woman in good health. CDR3 sequence: CASSLATGGIYEQYV. CDR3 nucleotide sequence: TGCGCCAGCAGCTTGGCCACGGGGGGAATCTACGAGCAGTACGTC.